This is a list of T cell receptor beta chains from one sample in a study of T cell responses to AZD1222 COVID-19 vaccine. Method: immunoSEQ multiplex PCR; TCRdb's copy keeps in-frame clones and lacks some. The repertoire includes 54,000 or so clones, approximately 88% of them detected once, and 2% sits in the top ten. This material consisted of peripheral blood, taken on day 0 of AZD1222 vaccination. These receptors were taken from an adult in good health. Each CDR3 is given with its conserved first and last residue. A D gene is named only where the DNA matches it firmly. Clone size is not always given. Where it is, it says once, few, many or a class for expanded clones.

- - TRBJ2-7 TRBV3-1/TRBV3-2 CASSQGPWRESYEQYF TGTGCCAGCAGCCAAGGCCCCTGGAGGGAGTCCTACGAGCAGTACTTC
- - TRBJ2-1 TRBV28 CASSSGGERDEQFF TGTGCCAGCAGTTCGGGGGGCGAGCGGGATGAGCAGTTCTTC
- - TRBJ2-1 TRBV7-9 CASSLEQEDEQFF TGTGCCAGCAGCTTGGAGCAAGAGGATGAGCAGTTCTTC
- - TRBJ2-7 TRBV7-9 CASSFGGTEQYF TGTGCCAGCAGCTTTGGAGGGACCGAGCAGTACTTC
- TRBD2 TRBJ2-1 TRBV7-7 CASSLGSSGVNEQFF TGTGCTAGCAGCTTAGGGTCTAGCGGAGTTAATGAGCAGTTCTTC
few - TRBJ1-1 TRBV30 CAWSVRGVTEAFF TGTGCCTGGAGTGTACGGGGGGTCACTGAAGCTTTCTTT
- - TRBJ1-1 TRBV7-9 CASSLLGGEAFF TGTGCCAGCAGCTTATTAGGAGGTGAAGCTTTCTTT
- TRBD1 TRBJ2-2 TRBV6-6 CASSTPGQSTGELFF TGTGCCAGCAGTACACCGGGACAGAGCACCGGGGAGCTGTTTTTT
- TRBD1 TRBJ1-2 TRBV29-1 CSVVVGGWGYTF TGCAGCGTTGTAGTAGGGGGCTGGGGCTACACCTTC
- - TRBJ2-5 TRBV7-5 CVRSPGTSGQETQYF TGTGTCAGAAGCCCAGGGACTAGCGGCCAAGAGACCCAGTACTTC
- TRBD1 TRBJ1-2 TRBV15 CATSRARTGGHGYTF TGTGCCACCAGCAGAGCAAGGACAGGGGGACATGGCTACACCTTC
few TRBD2 TRBJ2-5 TRBV10-2 CASSSGLVETQYF TGCGCCAGCTCGTCCGGACTAGTCGAGACCCAGTACTTC
- - TRBJ1-5 TRBV19 CASSINGVGQEQPQHF TGTGCCAGTAGTATAAACGGGGTGGGGCAGGAACAGCCCCAGCATTTT
- - TRBJ2-1 TRBV30 CASQDGGNEQFF TGTGCCAGCCAGGACGGGGGCAATGAGCAGTTCTTC
- - TRBJ2-1 TRBV25-1 CASTFGPHNEQFF TGTGCCAGCACCTTTGGACCTCACAATGAGCAGTTCTTC
- - TRBJ1-1 TRBV15 CATSRERSAGWNTEAFF TGTGCCACCAGCAGAGAGAGATCAGCGGGGTGGAACACTGAAGCTTTCTTT
- TRBD2 TRBJ2-1 TRBV5-4 CAGGTSGHNEQFF TGTGCCGGCGGGACTAGCGGCCACAATGAGCAGTTCTTC
- - TRBJ2-7 TRBV5-1 CASSLAGSYEQYF TGCGCCAGCAGCTTGGCTGGCTCCTACGAGCAGTACTTC
- - TRBJ1-3 TRBV2 CASSLKSAGNTIYF TGTGCCAGCAGCTTAAAATCGGCCGGAAACACCATATATTTT
- TRBD2 TRBJ2-7 TRBV5-1 CASSLRTSGSDLYEQYF TGCGCCAGCAGCCTCCGGACTAGCGGGAGTGATCTCTACGAGCAGTACTTC
- - TRBJ2-3 TRBV7-9 CASSPPWAQKHTQYF TGTGCCAGCAGCCCCCCCTGGGCCCAAAAACATACGCAGTATTTT
- TRBD1 TRBJ1-1 TRBV19 CASRGGRQGRGTEAFF TGTGCCAGTAGAGGGGGTCGACAGGGGAGAGGCACTGAAGCTTTCTTT
- - TRBJ2-6 TRBV30 CAWNRGGANVLTF TGTGCCTGGAACAGAGGGGGGGCCAACGTCCTGACTTTC
- - TRBJ2-7 TRBV2 CASRQAIYEQYF TGTGCCAGCAGACAGGCGATCTACGAGCAGTACTTC
- - TRBJ2-2 TRBV15 CATSRDRGTTNTGELFF TGTGCCACCAGCAGAGATCGGGGGACGACGAACACCGGGGAGCTGTTTTTT
- TRBD1 TRBJ1-1 TRBV7-8 CASSVQGVDTEAFF TGTGCCAGCAGCGTTCAGGGGGTTGACACTGAAGCTTTCTTT
- - TRBJ2-7 TRBV10-3 CAISRGTAAEQYF TGTGCCATCAGCCGAGGGACCGCAGCCGAGCAGTACTTC
- TRBD2 TRBJ2-1 TRBV28 CASSPGRGGNEQFF TGTGCCAGCAGTCCGGGACGGGGAGGGAATGAGCAGTTCTTC
- - TRBJ1-2 TRBV19 CASRWGIDGYTF TGTGCCAGTAGGTGGGGTATAGATGGCTACACCTTC
- TRBD2 TRBJ2-2 TRBV30 CAWNPSGKNTGELFF TGTGCCTGGAACCCTAGCGGGAAAAATACCGGGGAGCTGTTTTTT
- TRBD1 TRBJ1-2 TRBV14 CASSSPGQGGYGYTF TGTGCCAGCAGTAGTCCGGGACAGGGGGGATATGGCTACACCTTC
- - TRBJ1-2 TRBV18 CASELGQGYTF TGTGCCAGCGAGCTTGGGCAAGGCTACACCTTC
- - TRBJ1-3 TRBV5-1 CASGQGSGNTIYF TGCGCCAGCGGCCAGGGGTCTGGAAACACCATATATTTT
- TRBD2 TRBJ2-1 TRBV6-4 CASSNPGLAENEQFF TGTGCCAGCAGTAATCCGGGACTAGCGGAAAATGAGCAGTTCTTC
few TRBD1 TRBJ1-2 TRBV28 CASSLWGTANYGYTF TGTGCCAGCAGTTTATGGGGGACAGCTAACTATGGCTACACCTTC
- TRBD1 TRBJ1-1 TRBV2 CASIGTGTNTEAFF TGTGCCAGCATCGGGACAGGGACGAACACTGAAGCTTTCTTT
- - TRBJ1-1 TRBV2 CASCDGINTEAFF TGTGCCAGCTGCGACGGGATAAACACTGAAGCTTTCTTT
once - TRBJ1-5 TRBV7-9 CASSPPGQGREPQHF TGTGCCAGCAGCCCCCCAGGCCAGGGCAGGGAGCCCCAGCATTTT
- - TRBJ1-1 TRBV19 CASSMGGTEAFF TGTGCCAGTAGTATGGGGGGCACTGAAGCTTTCTTT
- TRBD1 TRBJ1-1 TRBV7-8 CASSLANRGHDTEAFF TGTGCCAGCAGCTTAGCTAACAGGGGGCATGACACTGAAGCTTTCTTT
- - TRBJ2-7 TRBV29-1 CSGQGGHEQYF TGCAGCGGACAGGGAGGCCACGAGCAGTACTTC
- TRBD1 TRBJ2-7 TRBV19 CASSIRSDRFIYEQYF TGTGCCAGTAGTATCCGATCGGACAGGTTCATCTACGAGCAGTACTTC
- TRBD1 TRBJ1-1 TRBV5-1 CASSVSQGAAAFF TGCGCCAGCAGCGTCTCACAGGGGGCGGCAGCTTTCTTT
- - TRBJ1-2 TRBV19 CASRNKANYGYTF TGTGCCAGTAGAAACAAGGCCAACTATGGCTACACCTTC
- - TRBJ2-3 TRBV9 CASSVDRRITDTQYF TGTGCCAGCAGCGTAGATAGAAGGATAACAGATACGCAGTATTTT
- - TRBJ2-5 TRBV19 CASSKGAGGQETQYF TGTGCCAGTAGTAAGGGGGCCGGAGGGCAAGAGACCCAGTACTTC
- - TRBJ1-1 TRBV9 CASRAGRGLNTEAFF TGTGCCAGCAGGGCGGGGAGGGGTTTGAACACTGAAGCTTTCTTT
- - TRBJ1-5 TRBV6-1 CASSEQTRNQPQHF TGTGCCAGCAGTGAACAGACACGCAATCAGCCCCAGCATTTT